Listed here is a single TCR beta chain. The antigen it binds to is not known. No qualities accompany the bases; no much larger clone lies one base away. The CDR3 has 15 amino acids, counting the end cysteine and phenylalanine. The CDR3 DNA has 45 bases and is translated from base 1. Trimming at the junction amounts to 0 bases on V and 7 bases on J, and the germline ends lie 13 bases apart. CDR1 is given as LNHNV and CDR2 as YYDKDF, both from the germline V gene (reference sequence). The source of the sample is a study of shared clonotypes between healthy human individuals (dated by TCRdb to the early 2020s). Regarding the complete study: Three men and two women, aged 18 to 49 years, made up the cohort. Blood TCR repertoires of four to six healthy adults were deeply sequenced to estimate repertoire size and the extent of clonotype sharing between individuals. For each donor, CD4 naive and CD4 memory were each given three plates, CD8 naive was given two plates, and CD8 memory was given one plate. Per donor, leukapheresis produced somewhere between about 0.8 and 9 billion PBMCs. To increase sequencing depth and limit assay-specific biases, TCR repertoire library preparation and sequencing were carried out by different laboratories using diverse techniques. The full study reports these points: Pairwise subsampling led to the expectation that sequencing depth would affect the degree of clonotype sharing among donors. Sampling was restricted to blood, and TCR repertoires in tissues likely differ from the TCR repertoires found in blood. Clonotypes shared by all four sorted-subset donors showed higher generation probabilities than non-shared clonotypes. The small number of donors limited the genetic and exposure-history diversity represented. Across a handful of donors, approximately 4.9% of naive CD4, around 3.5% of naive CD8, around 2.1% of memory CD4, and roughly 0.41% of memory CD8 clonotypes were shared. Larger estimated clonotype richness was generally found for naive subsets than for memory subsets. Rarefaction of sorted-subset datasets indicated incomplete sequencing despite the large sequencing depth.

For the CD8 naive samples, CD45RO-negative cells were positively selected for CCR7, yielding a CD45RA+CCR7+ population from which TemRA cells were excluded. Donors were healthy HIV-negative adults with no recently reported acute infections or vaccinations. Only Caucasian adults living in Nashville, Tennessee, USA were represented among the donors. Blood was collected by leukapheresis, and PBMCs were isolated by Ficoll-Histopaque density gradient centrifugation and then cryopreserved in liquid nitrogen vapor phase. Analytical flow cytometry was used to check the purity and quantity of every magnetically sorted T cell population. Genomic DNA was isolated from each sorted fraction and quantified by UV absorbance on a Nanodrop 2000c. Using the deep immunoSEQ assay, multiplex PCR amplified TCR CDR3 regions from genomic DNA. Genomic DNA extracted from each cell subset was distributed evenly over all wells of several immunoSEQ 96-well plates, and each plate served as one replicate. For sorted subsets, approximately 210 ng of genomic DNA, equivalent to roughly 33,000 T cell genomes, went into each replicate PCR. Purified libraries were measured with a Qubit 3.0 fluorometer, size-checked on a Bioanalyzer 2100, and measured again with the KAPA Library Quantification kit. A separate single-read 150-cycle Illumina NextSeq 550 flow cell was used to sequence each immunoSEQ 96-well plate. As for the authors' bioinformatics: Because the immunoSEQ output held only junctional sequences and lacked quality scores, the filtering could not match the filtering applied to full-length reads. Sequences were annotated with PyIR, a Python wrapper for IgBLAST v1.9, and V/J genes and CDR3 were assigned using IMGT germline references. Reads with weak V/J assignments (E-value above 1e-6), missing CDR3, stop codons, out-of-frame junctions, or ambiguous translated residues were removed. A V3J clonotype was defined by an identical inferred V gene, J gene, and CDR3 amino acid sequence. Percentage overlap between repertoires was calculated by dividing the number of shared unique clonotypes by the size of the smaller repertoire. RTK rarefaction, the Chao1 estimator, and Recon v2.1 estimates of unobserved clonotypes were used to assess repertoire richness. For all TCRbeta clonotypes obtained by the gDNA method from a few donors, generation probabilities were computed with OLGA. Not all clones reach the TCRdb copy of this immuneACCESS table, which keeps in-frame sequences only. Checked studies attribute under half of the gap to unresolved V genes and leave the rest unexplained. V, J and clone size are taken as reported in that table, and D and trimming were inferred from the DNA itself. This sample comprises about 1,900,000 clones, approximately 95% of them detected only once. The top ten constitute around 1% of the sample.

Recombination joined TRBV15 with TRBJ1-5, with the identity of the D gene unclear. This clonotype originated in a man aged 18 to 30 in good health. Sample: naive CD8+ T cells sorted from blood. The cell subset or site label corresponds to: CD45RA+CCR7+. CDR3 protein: CATSRDKEGQQPQHF. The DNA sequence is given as TGTGCCACCAGCAGAGATAAGGAGGGTCAACAGCCCCAGCATTTT.